The 6 T cell receptor beta chains below all came from one sample that was sequenced in a study of beta chain features in type 1 diabetes (dated by TCRdb to 2016 to 2019). Summary of the overall study and its limitations: Type 1 diabetes patients showed a moderate but significant shortening of TCRB CDR3 length in all four CD4+ subsets.

Their recognized antigens are unknown. Receptor amplification or capture employed the immunoSEQ multiplex PCR assay. All of the isolated RNA was reverse transcribed with the High Capacity cDNA Reverse Transcription Kit, so expressed TCRB transcripts were sequenced. TCRdb provides this immuneACCESS table in a form limited to in-frame rearrangements. Some clones are lacking; in checked studies, under half of them reflect an unresolved V gene, and why the rest are absent is not known. The sample table records under 850,000 clones; 10% to 15% of these occur just once. The ten largest clones take up less than 0.025% of the sample. The specimen was naive CD4+ T cells from blood. The sample's cell subset or site, from its label and the paper: true naive CD4+ T cells. These receptors all come from a man between 18 and 35 years old with type 1 diabetes.

This clone has just a few counts. The chain links TRBV10-3 to TRBJ2-5, with D perhaps TRBD1 (6 bases). The ends were cut back, 10 bases at V and 0 bases at J, with 15 bases in the middle. The CDR3 is 14 residues long. CDR1 is ENHRY and CDR2 is SYGVKD in the germline V gene. The CDR3 sequence is CASRNGQNQETQYF. For the CDR3, the DNA is TGTGCCAGCAGAAACGGACAGAACCAAGAGACCCAGTACTTC.

There are a few counts of this clone. The rearrangement uses TRBV4-1 and TRBJ1-2; D call uncertain. V dropped 1 base and J dropped 10 bases, with 10 bases sitting between them. This CDR3 is 12 amino acids long. CDR1 is MGHRA, CDR2 YSYEKL, per germline. CDR3 sequence: CASSQVGVFYTF. The CDR3 nucleotides read TGCGCCAGCAGCCAAGTAGGAGTCTTCTACACCTTC.

Worth noting for this clone: Other DNA sequences in this specimen translate into the identical CDR3. V gene TRBV25-1 combines with J gene TRBJ2-5; D is unresolved. Germline loops: CDR1 MGHDK, CDR2 SYGVNS. V gave up 5 bases and J gave up 5 bases, with 3 bases separating them. The CDR3 consists of 10 residues. The CDR3, as DNA: TGTGCCAGCAGTCGGGAGACCCAGTACTTC. It is translated as CASSRETQYF.

This rearrangement joins TRBV5-1 to TRBJ1-1; possibly TRBD1 for D (6 bases). The V end was cut by 0 bases, the J end by 12 bases, with 15 bases between. The CDR3 loop spans 13 amino acids. The V gene's germline CDR1 is SGHRS and CDR2 YFSETQ. For the CDR3, the DNA is TGCGCCAGCAGCTTGGAGATCGGACAGTCGACTTTCTTT. Encoded protein: CASSLEIGQSTFF.

The table lists this clone with a few counts. The gene calls are TRBV25-1 and TRBJ1-1, with D possibly TRBD1 on 6 matching bases. Germline V gene lookup returns CDR1 MGHDK and CDR2 SYGVNS. This CDR3 spans 13 amino acids. The germline V and J ends were trimmed by 2 bases and 14 bases, with 18 bases remaining between them. The CDR3 sequence: CASSEPGDWRVFF. The CDR3 bases are TGTGCCAGCAGTGAACCAGGGGACTGGCGGGTCTTCTTT.

The chain's CDR3 is CASSEGAILGQPQHF. The CDR3 DNA reads as TGTGCCAGCAGTGAAGGGGCAATCCTGGGTCAGCCCCAGCATTTT. The gene calls are TRBV2 and TRBJ1-5; D is unresolved. Per the germline V gene, CDR1 is SNHLY and CDR2 is FYNNEI. Trimming removed 1 base at V and 6 bases at J, with 13 bases between. This CDR3 is built from 15 residues.